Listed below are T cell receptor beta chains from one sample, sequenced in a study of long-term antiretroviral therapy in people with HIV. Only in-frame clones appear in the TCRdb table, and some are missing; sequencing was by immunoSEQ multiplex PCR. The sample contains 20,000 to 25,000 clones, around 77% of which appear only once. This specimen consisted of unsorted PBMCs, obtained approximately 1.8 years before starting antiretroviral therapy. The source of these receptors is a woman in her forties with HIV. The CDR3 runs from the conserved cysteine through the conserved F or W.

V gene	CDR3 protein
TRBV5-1	CASTPSPGGDINEQFF
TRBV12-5	CASGFMGNQPQHF
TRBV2	CASSERGSGYGYTF
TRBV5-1	CASSLGGTALPYEQYF
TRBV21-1	CASSPQGTSGNTDTQYF
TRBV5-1	CASSLAGTGYYNEQFF
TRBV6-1	CASSESQPPNSPLHF
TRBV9	CASSVEDQNEAFF
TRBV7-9	CASSRERRGGGEQFF
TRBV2	CATSQTSPTDTQYF
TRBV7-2	CASSFNRGRFDEQYF
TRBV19	CASSGLAGDYNEQFF
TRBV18	CASSPGAGHSYEQYF
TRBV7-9	CASSPLRESGAFF
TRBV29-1	CSARDFETQYF
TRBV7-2	CASRPTASTDTQYF
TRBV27	CASSVRYLDTQYF
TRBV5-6	CASSLGGSTDTQYF
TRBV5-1	CASSPGPDDFSHNEQFF
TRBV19	CASSTRVGNQPQHF
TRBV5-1	CASSSRLAGSTDTQYF
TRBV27	CASSLSSGSTEQFF
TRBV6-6	CASSYPQGEAFF
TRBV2	CASKGLGAGDEDTEAFF
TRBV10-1	CASSESGREETQYF
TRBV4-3	CASSQVGSSYEQYF
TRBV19	CASRGGQGGSYEQYF
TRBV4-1	CASSQSSYNEQFF
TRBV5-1	CASSLEQGKETQYF
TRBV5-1	CASSRGTGGADTQYF
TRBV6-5	CASRRTQRDNQPQHF
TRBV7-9	CASSHLQDATDTQYF
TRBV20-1	CSARRNYGYTF
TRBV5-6	CASSSNWGNQPQHF
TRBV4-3	CASSQGGGYDIQYF
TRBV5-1	CASSLSRQVSYEQYF
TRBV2	CASRGASGGTRDTQYF
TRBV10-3	CAISESRGLAGGPQAEQFF
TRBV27	CASSLSPASANEKLFF
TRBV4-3	CASSPGLDVETQYF
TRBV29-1	CSVRRDKSSYEQYF
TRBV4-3	CASSRGLGDSPLHF
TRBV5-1	CASSFSPGRLNTEAFF
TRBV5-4	CASSHDRERYF
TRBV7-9	CASSPDYSGYTF
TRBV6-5	CASGWDSPLHF
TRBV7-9	CASSLGDRVDAFF
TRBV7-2	CASSVGTDTNYGYTF
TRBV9	CASSPRTF
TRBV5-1	CASSLGGSSYEQYF
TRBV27	CASSLMENTEAFF
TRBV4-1	CASSQARASTEAFF